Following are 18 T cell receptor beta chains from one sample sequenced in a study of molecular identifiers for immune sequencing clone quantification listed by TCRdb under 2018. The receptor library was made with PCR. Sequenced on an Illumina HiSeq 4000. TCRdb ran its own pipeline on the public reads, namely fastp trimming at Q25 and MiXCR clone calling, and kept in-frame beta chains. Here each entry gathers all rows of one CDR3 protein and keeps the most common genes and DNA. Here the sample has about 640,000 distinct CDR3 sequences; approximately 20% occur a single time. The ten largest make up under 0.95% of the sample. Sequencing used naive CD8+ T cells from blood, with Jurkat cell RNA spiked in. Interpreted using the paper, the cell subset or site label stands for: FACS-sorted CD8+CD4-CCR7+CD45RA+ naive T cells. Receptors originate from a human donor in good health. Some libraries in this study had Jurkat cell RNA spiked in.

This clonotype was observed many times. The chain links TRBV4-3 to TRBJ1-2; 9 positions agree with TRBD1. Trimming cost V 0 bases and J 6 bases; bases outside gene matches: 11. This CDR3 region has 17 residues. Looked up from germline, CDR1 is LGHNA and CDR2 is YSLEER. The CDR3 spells CASSQDIFGQGNNGYTF. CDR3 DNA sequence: TGCGCCAGCAGCCAAGATATTTTCGGACAGGGGAATAATGGCTACACCTTC.

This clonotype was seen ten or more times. This CDR3 is CASSLALGGDEQYF. The DNA for the CDR3 is TGTGCCAGCAGCTTAGCCCTCGGGGGAGACGAGCAGTACTTC. The V gene is TRBV7-9, the J gene TRBJ2-7, with D possibly TRBD2 on 6 matching bases. Germline V gives CDR1 SEHNR, CDR2 FQNEAQ (reference sequence). V was clipped by 0 bases and J by 5 bases, with 11 bases between them. This CDR3 region has 14 residues.

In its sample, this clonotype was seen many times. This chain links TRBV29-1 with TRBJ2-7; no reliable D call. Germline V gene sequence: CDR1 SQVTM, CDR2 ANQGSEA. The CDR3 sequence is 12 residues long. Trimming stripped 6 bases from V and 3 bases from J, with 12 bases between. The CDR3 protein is CSVPGSHYEQYF. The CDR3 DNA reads TGCAGCGTCCCCGGGTCTCACTACGAGCAGTACTTC.

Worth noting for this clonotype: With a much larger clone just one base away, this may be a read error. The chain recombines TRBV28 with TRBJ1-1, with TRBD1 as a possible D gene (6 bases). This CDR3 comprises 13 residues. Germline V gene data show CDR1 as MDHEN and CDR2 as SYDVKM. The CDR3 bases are TGTGCCAGCGGTTTATCCCAGGGGTCTAAAGCTTTCTTT. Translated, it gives CASGLSQGSKAFF.

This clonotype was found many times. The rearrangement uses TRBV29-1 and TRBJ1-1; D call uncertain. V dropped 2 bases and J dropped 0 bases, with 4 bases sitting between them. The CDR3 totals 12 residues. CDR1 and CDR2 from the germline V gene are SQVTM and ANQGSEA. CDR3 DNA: TGCAGCGTTGAAACCATGAACACTGAAGCTTTCTTT. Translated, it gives CSVETMNTEAFF.

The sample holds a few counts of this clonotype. The CDR3: CSARGPWDRHPGSGQNIQYF. The CDR3 DNA reads as TGCAGTGCTAGGGGACCCTGGGACAGACACCCGGGATCGGGGCAAAACATTCAGTACTTC. The chain links TRBV20-1 to TRBJ2-4, with 7 bases matching TRBD1. After removal of 3 bases from V and 5 bases from J, the junction contained 25 bases not matched to a gene. CDR1 DFQATT and CDR2 SNEGSKA come from the germline V gene (reference sequence). CDR3 length equals 20 residues.

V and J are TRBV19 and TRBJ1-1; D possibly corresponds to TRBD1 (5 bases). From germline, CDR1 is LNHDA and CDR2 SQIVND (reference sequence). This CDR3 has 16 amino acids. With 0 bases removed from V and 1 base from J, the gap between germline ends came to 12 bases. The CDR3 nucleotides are TGTGCCAGTAGTATAGACCCAGGAGGGGCGAACACTGAAGCTTTCTTT. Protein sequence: CASSIDPGGANTEAFF.

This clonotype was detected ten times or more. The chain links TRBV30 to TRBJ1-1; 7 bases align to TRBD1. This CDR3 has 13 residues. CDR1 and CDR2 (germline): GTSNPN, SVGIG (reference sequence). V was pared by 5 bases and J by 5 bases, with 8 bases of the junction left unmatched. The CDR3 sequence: CAWDRAFNTEAFF. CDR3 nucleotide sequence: TGTGCCTGGGACAGGGCATTTAATACTGAAGCTTTCTTT.

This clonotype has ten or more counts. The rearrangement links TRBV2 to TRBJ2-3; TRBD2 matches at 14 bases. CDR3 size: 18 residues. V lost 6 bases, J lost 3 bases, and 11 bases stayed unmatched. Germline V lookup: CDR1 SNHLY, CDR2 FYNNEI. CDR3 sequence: CASSTRQGLAGATDTQYF. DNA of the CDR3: TGTGCCAGCAGCACACGACAGGGACTAGCGGGAGCAACAGATACGCAGTATTTT.

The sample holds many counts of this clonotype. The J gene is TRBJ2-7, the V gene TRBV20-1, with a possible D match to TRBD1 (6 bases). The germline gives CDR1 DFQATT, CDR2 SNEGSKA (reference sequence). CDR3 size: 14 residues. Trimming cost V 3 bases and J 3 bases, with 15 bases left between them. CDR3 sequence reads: CSARIRQGSYEQYF. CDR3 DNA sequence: TGCAGTGCTAGGATCCGGCAGGGGAGCTACGAGCAGTACTTC.

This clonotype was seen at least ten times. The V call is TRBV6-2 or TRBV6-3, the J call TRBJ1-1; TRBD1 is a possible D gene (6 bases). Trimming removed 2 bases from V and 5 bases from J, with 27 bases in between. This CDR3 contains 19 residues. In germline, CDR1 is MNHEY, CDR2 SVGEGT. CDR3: CASSYHVDRLMDRGTEAFF. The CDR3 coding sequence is TGTGCCAGCAGTTACCACGTTGACAGGCTTATGGACCGGGGGACTGAAGCTTTCTTT.

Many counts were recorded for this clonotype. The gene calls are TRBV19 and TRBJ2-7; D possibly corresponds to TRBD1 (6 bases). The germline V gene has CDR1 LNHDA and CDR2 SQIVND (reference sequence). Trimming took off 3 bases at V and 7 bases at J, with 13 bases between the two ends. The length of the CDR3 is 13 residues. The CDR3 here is CASSIRGHMEQYF. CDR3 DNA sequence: TGTGCCAGTAGTATCCGGGGACATATGGAGCAGTACTTC. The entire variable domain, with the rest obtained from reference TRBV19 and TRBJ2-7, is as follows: DGGITQSPKYLFRKEGQNVTLSCEQNLNHDAMYWYRQDPGQGLRLIYYSQIVNDFQKGDIAEGYSVSREKKESFPLTVTSAQKNPTAFYLCASSIRGHMEQYFGPGTRLTVT.

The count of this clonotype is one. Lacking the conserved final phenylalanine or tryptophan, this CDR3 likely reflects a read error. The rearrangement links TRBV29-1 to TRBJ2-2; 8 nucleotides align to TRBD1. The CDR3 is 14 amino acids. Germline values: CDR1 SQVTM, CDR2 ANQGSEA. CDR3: CSVDRGLNTGGLFL. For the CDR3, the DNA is TGCAGCGTTGACAGGGGGCTTAACACCGGGGGGCTGTTTCTT.

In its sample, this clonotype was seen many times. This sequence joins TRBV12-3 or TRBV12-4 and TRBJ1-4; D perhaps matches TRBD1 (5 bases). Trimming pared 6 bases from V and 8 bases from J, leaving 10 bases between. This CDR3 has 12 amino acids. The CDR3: CASSRDAEKLFF. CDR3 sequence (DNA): TGTGCCAGCAGCCGGGACGCAGAAAAACTGTTTTTT.

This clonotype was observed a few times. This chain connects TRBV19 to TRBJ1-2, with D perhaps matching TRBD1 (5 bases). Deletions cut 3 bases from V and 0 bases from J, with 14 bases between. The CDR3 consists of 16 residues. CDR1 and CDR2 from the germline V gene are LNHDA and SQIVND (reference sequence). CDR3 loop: CASSMGVRSANYGYTF. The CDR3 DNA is TGTGCCAGTAGTATGGGGGTTCGTTCAGCTAACTATGGCTACACCTTC.

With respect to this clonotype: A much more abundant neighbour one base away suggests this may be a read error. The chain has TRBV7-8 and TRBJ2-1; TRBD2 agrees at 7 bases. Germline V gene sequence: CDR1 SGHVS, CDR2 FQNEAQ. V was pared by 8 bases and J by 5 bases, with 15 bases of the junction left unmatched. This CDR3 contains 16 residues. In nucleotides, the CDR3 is TGTGCCAGCGGCGTCCCAGCGGGGCACGATGACAATGAGCAGTTCTTC. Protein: CASGVPAGHDDNEQFF.

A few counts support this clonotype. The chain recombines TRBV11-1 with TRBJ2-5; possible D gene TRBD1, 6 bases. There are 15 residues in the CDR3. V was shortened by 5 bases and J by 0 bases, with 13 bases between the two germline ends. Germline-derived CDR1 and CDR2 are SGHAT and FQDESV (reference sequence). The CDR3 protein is CASSPWTAYQETQYF. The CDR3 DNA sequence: TGTGCCAGCAGCCCATGGACAGCGTACCAAGAGACCCAGTACTTC.

As DNA, the CDR3 is TGTGCCAGCAGTTTGACAGCGGATCCCTACGAGCAGTACTTC. This translates into CASSLTADPYEQYF. V usage is TRBV27 and J usage is TRBJ2-7, with D perhaps TRBD1 or TRBD2 (5 bases each). Germline V CDR1 and CDR2: MNHEY, SMNVEV (reference sequence). The CDR3 consists of 14 residues. The V gene lost 3 bases and the J gene lost 2 bases, with 11 bases spanning the gap.